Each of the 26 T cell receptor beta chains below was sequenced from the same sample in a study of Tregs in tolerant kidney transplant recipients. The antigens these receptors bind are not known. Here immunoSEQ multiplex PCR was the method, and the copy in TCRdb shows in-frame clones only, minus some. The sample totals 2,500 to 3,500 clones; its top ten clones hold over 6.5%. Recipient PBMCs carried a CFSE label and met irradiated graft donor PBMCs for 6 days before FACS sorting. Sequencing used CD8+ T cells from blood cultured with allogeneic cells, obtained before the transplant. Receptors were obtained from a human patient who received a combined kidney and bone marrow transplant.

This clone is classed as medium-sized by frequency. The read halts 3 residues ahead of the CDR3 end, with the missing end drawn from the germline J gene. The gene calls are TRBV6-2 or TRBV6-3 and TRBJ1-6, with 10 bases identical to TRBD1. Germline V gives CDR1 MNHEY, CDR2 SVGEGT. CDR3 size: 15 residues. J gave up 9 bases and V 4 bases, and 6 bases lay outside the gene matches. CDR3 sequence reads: CASSSLGQGISPLHF. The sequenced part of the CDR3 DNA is TGTGCCAGCAGTTCCCTGGGACAGGGGATTTCACCC.

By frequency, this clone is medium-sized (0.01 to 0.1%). Partial CDR3 DNA: TGTGCCAGCCCCCGGGACAGCGACTCCTACGAG. As protein: CASPRDSDSYE. The full CDR3 protein reads CASPRDSDSYEQYF. V usage is TRBV2 and J usage is TRBJ2-7; 7 bases line up with TRBD1. The read ends 3 residues before the CDR3 terminus; that terminus is restored from the germline J gene. Germline V lookup: CDR1 SNHLY, CDR2 FYNNEI. The V gene end was trimmed by 8 bases and the J gene end by 0 bases; junction bases not matched to a gene: 7. The CDR3 spans 14 residues.

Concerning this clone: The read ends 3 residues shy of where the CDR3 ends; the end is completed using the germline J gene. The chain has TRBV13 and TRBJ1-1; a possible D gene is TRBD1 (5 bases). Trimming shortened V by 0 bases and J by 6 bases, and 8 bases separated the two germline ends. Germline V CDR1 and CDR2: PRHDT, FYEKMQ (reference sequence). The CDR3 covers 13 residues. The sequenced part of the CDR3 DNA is TGTGCCAGCAGCTTAGGGACAGCCTCTGAA. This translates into CASSLGTASE. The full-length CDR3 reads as CASSLGTASEAFF.

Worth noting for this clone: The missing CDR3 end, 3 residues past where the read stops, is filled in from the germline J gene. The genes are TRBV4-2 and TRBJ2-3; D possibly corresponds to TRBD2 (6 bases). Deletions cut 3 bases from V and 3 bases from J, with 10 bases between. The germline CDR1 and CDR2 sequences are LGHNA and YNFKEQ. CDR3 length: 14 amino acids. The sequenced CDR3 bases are TGTGCCAGCAGCCAGTGGGCGGGAACAGATACG. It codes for CASSQWAGTDT. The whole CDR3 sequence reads CASSQWAGTDTQYF.

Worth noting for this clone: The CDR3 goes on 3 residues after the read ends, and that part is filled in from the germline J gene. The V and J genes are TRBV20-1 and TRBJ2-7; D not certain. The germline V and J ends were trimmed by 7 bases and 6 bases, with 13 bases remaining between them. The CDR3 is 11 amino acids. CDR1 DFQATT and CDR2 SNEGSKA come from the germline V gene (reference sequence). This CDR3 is CSGLFVTEQYF. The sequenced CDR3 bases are TGCAGTGGACTGTTTGTAACCGAG.

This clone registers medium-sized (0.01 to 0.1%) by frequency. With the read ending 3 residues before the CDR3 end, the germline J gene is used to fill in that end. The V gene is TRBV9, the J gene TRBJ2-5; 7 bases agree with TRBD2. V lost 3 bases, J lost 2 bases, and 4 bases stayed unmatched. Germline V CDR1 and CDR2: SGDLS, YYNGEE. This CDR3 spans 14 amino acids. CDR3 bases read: TGTGCCAGCAGCGCGGGGGGACTACAAGAGACC. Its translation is CASSAGGLQET. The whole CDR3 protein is CASSAGGLQETQYF.

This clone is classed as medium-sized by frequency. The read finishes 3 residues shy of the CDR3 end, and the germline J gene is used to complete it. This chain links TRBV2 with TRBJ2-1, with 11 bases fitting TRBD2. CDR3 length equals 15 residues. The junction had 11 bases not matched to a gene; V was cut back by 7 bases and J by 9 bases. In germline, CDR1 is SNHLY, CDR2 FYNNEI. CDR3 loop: CASNLRTSGYGEQFF. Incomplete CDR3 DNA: TGTGCCAGCAACCTAAGGACTAGCGGGTACGGTGAG.

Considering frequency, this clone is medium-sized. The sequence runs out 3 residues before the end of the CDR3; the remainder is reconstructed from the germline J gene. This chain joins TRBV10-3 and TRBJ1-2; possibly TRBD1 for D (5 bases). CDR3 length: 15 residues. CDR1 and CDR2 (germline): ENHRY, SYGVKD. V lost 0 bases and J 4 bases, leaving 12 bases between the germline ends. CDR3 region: CAISESEQVLYGYTF. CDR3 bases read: TGTGCCATCAGTGAGTCGGAACAGGTCCTCTATGGC.

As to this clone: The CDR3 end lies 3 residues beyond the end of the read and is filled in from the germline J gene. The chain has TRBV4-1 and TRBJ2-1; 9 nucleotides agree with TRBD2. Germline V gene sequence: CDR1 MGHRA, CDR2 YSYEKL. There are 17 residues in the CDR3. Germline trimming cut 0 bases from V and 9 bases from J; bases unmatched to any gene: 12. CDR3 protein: CASSQESSRGGRLEQFF. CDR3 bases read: TGCGCCAGCAGCCAAGAGTCCTCGCGGGGGGGCCGACTTGAG.

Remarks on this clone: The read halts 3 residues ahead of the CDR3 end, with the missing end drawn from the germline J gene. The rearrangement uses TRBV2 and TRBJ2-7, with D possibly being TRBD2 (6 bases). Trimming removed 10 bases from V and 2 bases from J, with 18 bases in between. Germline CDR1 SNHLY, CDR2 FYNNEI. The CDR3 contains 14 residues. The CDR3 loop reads CAISSAYTAYEQYF. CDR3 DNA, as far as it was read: TGTGCCATCTCTAGCGCCTACACTGCCTACGAG. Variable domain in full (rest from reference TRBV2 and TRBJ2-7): EPEVTQTPSHQVTQMGQEVILRCVPISNHLYFYWYRQILGQKVEFLVSFYNNEISEKSEIFDDQFSVERPDGSNFTLKIRSTKLEDSAMYFCAISSAYTAYEQYFGPGTRLTVT.

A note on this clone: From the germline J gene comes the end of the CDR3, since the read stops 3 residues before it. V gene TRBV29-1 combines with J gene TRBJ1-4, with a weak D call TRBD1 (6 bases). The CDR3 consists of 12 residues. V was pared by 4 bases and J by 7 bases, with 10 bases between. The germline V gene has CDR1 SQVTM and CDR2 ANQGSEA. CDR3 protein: CSVVGGGEKLFF. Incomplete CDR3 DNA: TGCAGCGTTGTAGGGGGGGGTGAAAAA.

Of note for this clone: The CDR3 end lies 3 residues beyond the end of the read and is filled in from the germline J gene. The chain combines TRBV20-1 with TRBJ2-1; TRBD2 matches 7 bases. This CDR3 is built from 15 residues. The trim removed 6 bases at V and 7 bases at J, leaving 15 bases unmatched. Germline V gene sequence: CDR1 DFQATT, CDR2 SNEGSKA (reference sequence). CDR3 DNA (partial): TGCAGTGCCAGATGGCGGGAGCTCCCTGATAATGAG. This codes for CSARWRELPDNE. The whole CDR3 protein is CSARWRELPDNEQFF.

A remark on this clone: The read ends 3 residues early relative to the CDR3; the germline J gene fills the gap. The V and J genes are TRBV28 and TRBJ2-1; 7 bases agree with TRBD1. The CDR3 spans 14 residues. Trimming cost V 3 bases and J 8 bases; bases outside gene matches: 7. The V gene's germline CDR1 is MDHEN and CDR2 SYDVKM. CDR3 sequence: CASSLWTGGYEQFF. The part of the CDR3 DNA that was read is TGTGCCAGCAGTTTGTGGACAGGCGGCTATGAG.

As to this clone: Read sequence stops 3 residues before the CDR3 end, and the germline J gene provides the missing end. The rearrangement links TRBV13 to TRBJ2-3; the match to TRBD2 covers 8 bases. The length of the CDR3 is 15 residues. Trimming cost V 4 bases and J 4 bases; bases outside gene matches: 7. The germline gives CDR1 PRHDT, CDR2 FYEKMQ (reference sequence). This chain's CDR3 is CASSSSGRGPDTQYF. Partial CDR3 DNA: TGTGCCAGCAGCTCGAGCGGGAGAGGCCCAGATACG.

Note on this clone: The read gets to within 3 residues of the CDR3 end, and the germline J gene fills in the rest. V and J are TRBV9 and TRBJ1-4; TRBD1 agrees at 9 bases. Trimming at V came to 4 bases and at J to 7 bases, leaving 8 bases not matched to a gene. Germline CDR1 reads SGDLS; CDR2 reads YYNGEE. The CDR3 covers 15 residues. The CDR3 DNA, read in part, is TGTGCCAGCAGCCTCGAAGGGACAGGGTTTGAAAAA. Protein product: CASSLEGTGFEK. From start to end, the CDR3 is CASSLEGTGFEKLFF. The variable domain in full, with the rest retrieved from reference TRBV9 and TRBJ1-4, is DSGVTQTPKHLITATGQRVTLRCSPRSGDLSVYWYQQSLDQGLQFLIQYYNGEERAKGNILERFSAQQFPDLHSELNLSSLELGDSALYFCASSLEGTGFEKLFFGSGTQLSVL.

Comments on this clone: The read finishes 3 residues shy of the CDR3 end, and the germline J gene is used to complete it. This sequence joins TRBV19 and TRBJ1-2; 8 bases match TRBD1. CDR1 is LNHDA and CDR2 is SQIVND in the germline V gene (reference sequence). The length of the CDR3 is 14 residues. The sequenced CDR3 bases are TGTGCCAGTAGTACCCATCAGGGGGCGGAGGGC. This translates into CASSTHQGAEG. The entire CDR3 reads CASSTHQGAEGYTF.

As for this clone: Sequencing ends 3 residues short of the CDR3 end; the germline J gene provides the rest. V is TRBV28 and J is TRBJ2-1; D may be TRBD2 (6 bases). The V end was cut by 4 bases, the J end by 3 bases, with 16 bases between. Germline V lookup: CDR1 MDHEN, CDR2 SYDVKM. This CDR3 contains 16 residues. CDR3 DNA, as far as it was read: TGTGCCAGCAGTTCAGGAGGGGAGGCTCTCTACAATGAG. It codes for CASSSGGEALYNE. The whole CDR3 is CASSSGGEALYNEQFF.

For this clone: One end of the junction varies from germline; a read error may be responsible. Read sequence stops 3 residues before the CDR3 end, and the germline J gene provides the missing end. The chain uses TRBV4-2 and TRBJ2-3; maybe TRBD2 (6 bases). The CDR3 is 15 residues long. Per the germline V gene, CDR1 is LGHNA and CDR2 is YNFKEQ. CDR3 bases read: TGCGCCAGCAGCCAAGCCCAGCGGGCCTCAGATACG. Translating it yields CASSQAQRASDT. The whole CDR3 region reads CASSQAQRASDTQYF.

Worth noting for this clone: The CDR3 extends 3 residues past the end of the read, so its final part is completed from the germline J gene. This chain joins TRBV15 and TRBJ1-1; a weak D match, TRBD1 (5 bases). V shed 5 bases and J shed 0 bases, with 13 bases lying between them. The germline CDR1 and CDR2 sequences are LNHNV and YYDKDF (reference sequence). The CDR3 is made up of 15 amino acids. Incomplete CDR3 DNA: TGTGCCACCAGCGGCCGGGGGTATGTGAACACTGAA. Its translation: CATSGRGYVNTE. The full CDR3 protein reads CATSGRGYVNTEAFF. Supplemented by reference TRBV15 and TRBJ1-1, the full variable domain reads DAMVIQNPRYQVTQFGKPVTLSCSQTLNHNVMYWYQQKSSQAPKLLFHYYDKDFNNEADTPDNFQSRRPNTSFCFLDIRSPGLGDTAMYLCATSGRGYVNTEAFFGQGTRLTVV.

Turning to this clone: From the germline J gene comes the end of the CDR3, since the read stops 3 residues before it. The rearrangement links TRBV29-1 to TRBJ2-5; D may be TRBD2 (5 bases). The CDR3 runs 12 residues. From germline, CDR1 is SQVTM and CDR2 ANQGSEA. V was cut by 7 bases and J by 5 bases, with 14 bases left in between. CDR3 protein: CSADYVGETQYF. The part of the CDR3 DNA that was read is TGCAGCGCCGACTATGTCGGGGAGACC.

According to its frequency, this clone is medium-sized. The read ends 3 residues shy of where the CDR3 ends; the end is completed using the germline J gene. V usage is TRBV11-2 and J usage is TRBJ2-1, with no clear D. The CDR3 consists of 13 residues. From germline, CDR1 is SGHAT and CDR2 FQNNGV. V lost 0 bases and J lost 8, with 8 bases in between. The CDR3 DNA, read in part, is TGTGCCAGCAGCTTAGAGGTGCTAGATGAG. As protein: CASSLEVLDE. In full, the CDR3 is CASSLEVLDEQFF.

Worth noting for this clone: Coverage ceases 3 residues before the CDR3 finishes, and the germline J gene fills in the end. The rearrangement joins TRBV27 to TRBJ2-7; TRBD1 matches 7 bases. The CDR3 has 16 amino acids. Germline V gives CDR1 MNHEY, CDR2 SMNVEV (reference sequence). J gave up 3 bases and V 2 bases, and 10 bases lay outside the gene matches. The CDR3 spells CASSLVPGQIIYEQYF. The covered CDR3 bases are TGTGCCAGCAGTTTAGTTCCGGGACAGATAATCTACGAG.

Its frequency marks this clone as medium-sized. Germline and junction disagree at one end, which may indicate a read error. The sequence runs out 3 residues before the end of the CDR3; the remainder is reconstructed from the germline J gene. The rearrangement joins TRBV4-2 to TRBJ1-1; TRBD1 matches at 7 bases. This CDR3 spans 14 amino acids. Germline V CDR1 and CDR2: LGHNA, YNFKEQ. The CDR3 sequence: CASSQRQGWDEAFF. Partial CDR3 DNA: TGCGCCAGCAGCCAACGACAGGGATGGGATGAA.

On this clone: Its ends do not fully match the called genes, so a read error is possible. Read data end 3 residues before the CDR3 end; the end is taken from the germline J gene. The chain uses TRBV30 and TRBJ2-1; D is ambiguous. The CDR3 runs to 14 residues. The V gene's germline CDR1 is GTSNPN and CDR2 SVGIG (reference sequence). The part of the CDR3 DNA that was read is TGTGCCTGGGGTGTCGGGTCCTTCGGCAATGAG. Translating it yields CAWGVGSFGNE. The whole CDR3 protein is CAWGVGSFGNEQFF.

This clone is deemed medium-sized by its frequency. CDR3 DNA (partial): TGTGCCTGGAGTGCACTAGCGAACATCGATGAG. Its protein is CAWSALANIDE. The complete CDR3 protein is CAWSALANIDEQFF. The chain has TRBV30 and TRBJ2-1; 7 bases fit TRBD2. Sequencing ends 3 residues short of the CDR3 end; the germline J gene provides the rest. CDR1 and CDR2 (germline): GTSNPN, SVGIG (reference sequence). V shed 1 base and J 8 bases; nucleotides not matched to a gene: 8. This CDR3 is 14 amino acids long.

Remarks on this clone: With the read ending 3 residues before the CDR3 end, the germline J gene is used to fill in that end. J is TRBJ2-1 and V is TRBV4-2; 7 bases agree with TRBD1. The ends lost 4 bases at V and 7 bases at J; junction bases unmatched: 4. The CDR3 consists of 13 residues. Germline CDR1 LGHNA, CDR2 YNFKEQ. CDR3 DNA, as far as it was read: TGTGCCAGCAGCCCCACACAGGGGAATGAG. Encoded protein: CASSPTQGNE. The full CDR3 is CASSPTQGNEQFF.